The sequence of this TCR beta chain was determined in a study of T cell responses to AZD1222 COVID-19 vaccine. The V and J ends lost 0 bases and 1 base, in that order; junction bases with no gene match: 11. The CDR3 has 18 residues. Per the germline V gene, CDR1 is MNHEY and CDR2 is SVGEGT. Repertoires were generated with immunoSEQ multiplex PCR, while TCRdb's copy carries only in-frame clones and drops some. This table has roughly 270,000 clones, 94% appearing once. The J gene is TRBJ2-7, the V gene TRBV6-2 or TRBV6-3, with TRBD2 matching 8 bases. This TCR was sampled from an adult who received the AZD1222 COVID-19 vaccine. The sequenced sample was peripheral blood, obtained 28 days after the second AZD1222 dose. The CDR3 is CASSYSTAGGPYSYEQYF. DNA of the CDR3: TGTGCCAGCAGTTACTCGACGGCGGGAGGTCCCTATTCCTACGAGCAGTACTTC.